These 24 T cell receptor beta chains share one sample of origin, sequenced in a study of regulatory T cells in long-lasting Graves disease. Through Arm-PCR of CDR3 regions and iRepertoire HTBI primers, TCR beta libraries were built. MiXCR, run by TCRdb on the multiplex PCR reads, gives a single entry per CDR3 protein. The sample holds hundreds of thousands of distinct CDR3 sequences, roughly 15% seen once. Described time point: newly diagnosed GD, antithyroid drugs for less than 3 months. RNA extracted from PBMCs served as the sequencing template. The sample was also linked to a second study, of T cells in Graves' hyperthyroidism and ophthalmopathy.

Here the sequenced sample was peripheral blood mononuclear cells (PBMCs), taken at new diagnosis, from a patient treated with antithyroid drugs. All receptors derive from a woman in her 30s with Graves disease.

The chain links TRBV5-1 to TRBJ2-1, with TRBD1 identical over 8 bases. J gave up 6 bases and V 0 bases, and 11 bases lay outside the gene matches. The CDR3 covers 17 residues. Germline V gene sequence: CDR1 SGHRS, CDR2 YFSETQ. CDR3 amino acids: CASSLDPGQGISNEQFF. In DNA form, the CDR3 reads TGCGCCAGCAGCTTGGACCCCGGACAGGGTATAAGCAATGAGCAGTTCTTC.

This sequence joins TRBV20-1 and TRBJ2-7; tentative D call: TRBD2 (6 bases). The CDR3 contains 12 residues. V was cut by 5 bases and J by 3 bases, with 11 bases left in between. In germline, CDR1 is DFQATT, CDR2 SNEGSKA (reference sequence). CDR3 loop: CSAQGGVYEQYF. CDR3 DNA: TGCAGTGCTCAGGGCGGGGTCTACGAGCAGTACTTC.

This chain uses TRBV7-9 with TRBJ2-1, with 8 nucleotides matching TRBD2. Germline V gives CDR1 SEHNR, CDR2 FQNEAQ (reference sequence). The J segment lost 2 bases and the V segment lost 5 bases, leaving 11 bases of the junction unmatched. The CDR3 runs 17 residues. DNA for the CDR3: TGTGCCAGCAGCCAGCCTACAGCGGGAGCGCCCTACAATGAGCAGTTCTTC. The encoded protein is CASSQPTAGAPYNEQFF.

This clonotype has only a few counts. The chain links TRBV29-1 to TRBJ2-7, with D perhaps matching TRBD1 (6 bases). Germline CDR1 SQVTM, CDR2 ANQGSEA. There are 13 residues in the CDR3. Trimming removed 7 bases at V and 2 bases at J, with 15 bases between. CDR3: CSASRDTTYEQYF. The CDR3 bases are TGCAGCGCCAGCCGGGACACTACCTACGAGCAGTACTTC.

This clonotype has a count of ten or more. This rearrangement joins TRBV10-2 to TRBJ1-1; D gene ambiguous. V gave up 9 bases and J gave up 6 bases, with 11 bases separating them. This CDR3 contains 11 residues. The germline CDR1 and CDR2 sequences are WSHSY and SAAADI. The CDR3 reads CASSFGAEAFF. The CDR3 coding sequence is TGCGCCAGTAGTTTTGGGGCTGAAGCTTTCTTT.

The J gene is TRBJ2-7, the V gene TRBV5-1; D is ambiguous. This CDR3 spans 13 amino acids. Trimming removed 7 bases at V and 2 bases at J, with 13 bases between. Germline V CDR1 and CDR2: SGHRS, YFSETQ. The CDR3 region is CASALEFTYEQYF. The DNA of the CDR3 is TGCGCCAGCGCCTTGGAGTTTACCTACGAGCAGTACTTC.

At least ten counts were recorded for this clonotype. J is TRBJ1-4 and V is TRBV7-3, with D possibly being TRBD1 (5 bases). This CDR3 contains 13 residues. Trimming pared 5 bases from V and 11 bases from J, leaving 15 bases between. Germline CDR1 is SGHTA and CDR2 is FQGTGA. The CDR3 coding sequence is TGTGCCAGCAGCCCACAGGCCGACGGGAAACTGTTTTTT. Protein sequence: CASSPQADGKLFF.

For this clonotype: A much larger clonotype is one base distant, so this may be a read error. This CDR3 fails to terminate in the conserved phenylalanine or tryptophan, so it likely reflects a read error. J is TRBJ1-5 and V is TRBV28; 8 bases are a match to TRBD1. V shed 6 bases and J 7 bases; nucleotides not matched to a gene: 11. The germline V gene encodes CDR1 MDHEN and CDR2 SYDVKM. CDR3 size: 15 residues. The CDR3 DNA is TGTGCCAGCAGCTCAAGGCAGGGGGCTTACCAGCCCCAGCATCTT. Translating it yields CASSSRQGAYQPQHL.

This clonotype has a count of ten or more. The chain recombines TRBV12-3 or TRBV12-4 with TRBJ2-7, with D possibly TRBD1 on 5 matching bases. The length of the CDR3 is 13 residues. Trimming stripped 7 bases from V and 1 base from J, with 11 bases between. CDR3 nucleotide sequence: TGTGCCAGCACCCCAGGGATATCCTACGAGCAGTACTTC. As protein: CASTPGISYEQYF.

The V call is TRBV15, the J call TRBJ2-7, with D tentatively TRBD1 or TRBD2 (5 bases each). Per the germline V gene, CDR1 is LNHNV and CDR2 is YYDKDF (reference sequence). The CDR3 is made up of 16 amino acids. The germline V and J ends were trimmed by 6 bases and 5 bases, with 23 bases remaining between them. In DNA form, the CDR3 reads TGTGCCACCAGAGCTGGCGGGCCCTGGGACCGGAACGAGCAGTACTTC. It specifies CATRAGGPWDRNEQYF.

This clonotype was found many times. J is TRBJ1-2 and V is TRBV28; perhaps TRBD1 as D (5 bases). The length of the CDR3 is 14 residues. V was cut by 4 bases and J by 7 bases, with 16 bases left in between. From germline, CDR1 is MDHEN and CDR2 SYDVKM. Written as DNA, the CDR3 is TGTGCCAGCAGTTATGAGCGGGGCGGCGGTGGCTACACCTTC. Residues: CASSYERGGGGYTF.

To note about this clonotype: One junction end does not reproduce the germline sequence, and a read error may be involved. The chain carries TRBV7-9 and TRBJ1-2; D ambiguous. Germline-derived CDR1 and CDR2 are SEHNR and FQNEAQ (reference sequence). This CDR3 is 13 amino acids long. The CDR3 sequence is CASGLAGGYGYTF. CDR3 nucleotide sequence: TGTGCCAGCGGCTTAGCCGGCGGGTATGGCTACACCTTC.

This clonotype was seen repeatedly, ten times or more. The gene calls are TRBV30 and TRBJ1-2, with 7 bases fitting TRBD1. This CDR3 has 13 amino acids. Per the germline V gene, CDR1 is GTSNPN and CDR2 is SVGIG (reference sequence). The J segment lost 2 bases and the V segment lost 1 base, leaving 1 base of the junction unmatched. CDR3 DNA sequence: TGTGCCTGGAGTGGGGGACAGAACTATGGCTACACCTTC. Residues: CAWSGGQNYGYTF.

The V call is TRBV19, the J call TRBJ1-4, with 9 bases aligning to TRBD1. The J segment lost 4 bases and the V segment lost 5 bases, leaving 5 bases of the junction unmatched. The CDR3 extends over 15 amino acids. Germline V gene data show CDR1 as LNHDA and CDR2 as SQIVND (reference sequence). The CDR3 region is CASSSTGGNNEKLFF. In DNA, the CDR3 is TGTGCCAGTAGTTCGACAGGGGGAAATAATGAAAAACTGTTTTTT.

As concerns this clonotype: Germline and junction disagree at one end, which may indicate a read error. This chain links TRBV3-1 with TRBJ2-7; D might be TRBD1 (5 bases). This CDR3 region has 14 residues. Per germline, CDR1 LGHDT and CDR2 YNNKEL (reference sequence). CDR3 protein: CASSHNQGSYEQYF. The DNA for the CDR3 is TGCGCCAGCAGCCATAATCAGGGAAGCTACGAGCAGTACTTC.

In this sample, this clonotype turned up a few times. This chain connects TRBV19 to TRBJ2-1; a weak D match, TRBD1 (5 bases). Trimming removed 5 bases from V and 4 bases from J, with 9 bases in between. Germline values: CDR1 LNHDA, CDR2 SQIVND (reference sequence). The CDR3 consists of 13 residues. The CDR3 region has the DNA TGTGCCAGTAGTGTTCAGGGTTACAATGAGCAGTTCTTC. It is translated as CASSVQGYNEQFF.

Regarding this clonotype: A much larger clone is a single base away; this may be a read error. J is TRBJ2-3 and V is TRBV6-1, with 12 bases identical to TRBD2. Trimming took 4 bases from V and 2 from J; bases not matched to a gene: 1. The V gene's germline CDR1 is MNHNS and CDR2 SASEGT. The CDR3 consists of 15 residues. The CDR3 here is CASSGTSGDTDTQYF. The DNA for the CDR3 is TGTGCCAGCAGTGGGACTAGCGGGGACACAGATACGCAGTATTTT.

The V and J genes are TRBV20-1 and TRBJ1-1, with a possible D match to TRBD1 (5 bases). Germline CDR1 reads DFQATT; CDR2 reads SNEGSKA (reference sequence). The CDR3 runs 12 residues. Trimming left V 6 bases short and J 2 bases short, with 10 bases between. The CDR3 nucleotides read TGCAGTGCGGGGGGTTACAACACTGAAGCTTTCTTT. This gives the protein CSAGGYNTEAFF.

This clonotype appeared many times. The chain carries TRBV5-1 and TRBJ2-1; a weak D match, TRBD1 (6 bases). The CDR3 totals 14 residues. CDR1 is SGHRS and CDR2 is YFSETQ in the germline V gene. Trimming shortened V by 2 bases and J by 9 bases, and 15 bases separated the two germline ends. The CDR3 DNA sequence: TGCGCCAGCAGCTTCCAACAGGGCTGGGGTGAGCAGTTCTTC. This translates into CASSFQQGWGEQFF.

This clonotype was detected many times. The rearrangement uses TRBV19 and TRBJ1-1; 10 bases agree with TRBD1. V gave up 7 bases and J gave up 7 bases; unmatched junction bases: 6. Per germline, CDR1 LNHDA and CDR2 SQIVND (reference sequence). The CDR3 has 13 residues. The CDR3 sequence is CASTMGQGFEAFF. The CDR3 region has the DNA TGTGCCAGTACCATGGGACAGGGGTTTGAAGCTTTCTTT.

This clonotype was seen only a few times. The V and J genes are TRBV5-8 and TRBJ2-2; tentative D call: TRBD1 (5 bases). Germline loops: CDR1 SGHTS, CDR2 YDEGEE. CDR3 length equals 15 residues. The ends were cut back, 7 bases at V and 4 bases at J, with 17 bases in the middle. The CDR3 sequence is CASLGPHRSTGELFF. CDR3 nucleotides: TGTGCCAGCTTAGGCCCTCACAGGTCCACCGGGGAGCTGTTTTTT.

This clonotype has ten or more counts. The gene calls are TRBV20-1 and TRBJ2-7; D uncertain. Trimming removed 3 bases from V and 5 bases from J, with 11 bases in between. The CDR3 extends over 12 amino acids. CDR1 is DFQATT and CDR2 is SNEGSKA in the germline V gene (reference sequence). CDR3 loop: CSASSRAHEQYF. CDR3 coding DNA: TGCAGTGCTAGTTCACGGGCACACGAGCAGTACTTC.

This clonotype has ten or more counts. V usage is TRBV2 and J usage is TRBJ2-5; possibly TRBD1 for D (5 bases). CDR1 and CDR2 (germline): SNHLY, FYNNEI. The V gene lost 5 bases and the J gene lost 4 bases, with 14 bases spanning the gap. CDR3 length: 14 residues. CDR3 region: CASSFIRDLETQYF. CDR3 nucleotide sequence: TGTGCCAGCAGTTTCATCAGGGATTTAGAGACCCAGTACTTC.

This clonotype was recorded many times. The gene calls are TRBV12-3 or TRBV12-4 and TRBJ1-4, with unresolved D. Trimming shortened V by 3 bases and J by 3 bases, and 8 bases separated the two germline ends. The CDR3 totals 14 residues. The CDR3 DNA is TGTGCCAGCAGTTTGGCCGCGGCTAATGAAAAACTGTTTTTT. Its translation: CASSLAAANEKLFF.